Each of the 17 T cell receptor beta chains below was sequenced from the same sample in a study of T cell repertoires in cytomegalovirus infection. MiXCR, applied by TCRdb to the reads, yields one record per CDR3 protein. The sample has roughly 250,000 distinct CDR3 sequences, 22% seen once; the top ten hold 15% to 20%. The sequencing sample was made of CD8+ T cells from PBMCs. Receptor source: a human donor in good health (CMV status not recorded). Some clones in this sample may be carry-over from other donors' samples.

J is TRBJ1-1 and V is TRBV11-2, with D tentatively TRBD1 (5 bases). Germline loops: CDR1 SGHAT, CDR2 FQNNGV. Deletions cut 7 bases from V and 11 bases from J, with 17 bases between. CDR3 length equals 12 residues. CDR3 nucleotides: TGTGCCAGCACCGTGTACGGGGACCCTGCTTTCTTT. Translated: CASTVYGDPAFF. The whole variable domain, remainder taken from reference TRBV11-2 and TRBJ1-1, is EAGVAQSPRYKIIEKRQSVAFWCNPISGHATLYWYQQILGQGPKLLIQFQNNGVVDDSQLPKDRFSAERLKGVDSTLKIQPAKLEDSAVYLCASTVYGDPAFFGQGTRLTVV.

The chain carries TRBV12-3 or TRBV12-4 and TRBJ2-1, with 13 bases identical to TRBD2. CDR3 length: 16 amino acids. The ends lost 5 bases at V and 2 bases at J; junction bases unmatched: 3. The CDR3 region is CASSGGLAGAYNEQFF. The CDR3 DNA reads TGTGCCAGCAGTGGCGGACTAGCGGGGGCCTACAATGAGCAGTTCTTC.

The chain joins TRBV5-1 to TRBJ2-3; perhaps TRBD2 as D (6 bases). Trimming took off 2 bases at V and 0 bases at J, with 16 bases between the two ends. Per the germline V gene, CDR1 is SGHRS and CDR2 is YFSETQ. The CDR3 is made up of 17 amino acids. The CDR3 sequence is CASSFYFGGPSTDTQYF. The CDR3 coding sequence is TGCGCCAGCAGCTTTTATTTCGGGGGACCTAGCACAGATACGCAGTATTTT. Based on the CDR3 plus reference TRBV5-1 and TRBJ2-3, the full variable domain is KAGVTQTPRYLIKTRGQQVTLSCSPISGHRSVSWYQQTPGQGLQFLFEYFSETQRNKGNFPGRFSGRQFSNSRSEMNVSTLELGDSALYLCASSFYFGGPSTDTQYFGPGTRLTVL.

V and J are TRBV12-3 or TRBV12-4 and TRBJ2-7, with TRBD2 matching 8 bases. This CDR3 has 15 amino acids. The trim removed 5 bases at V and 3 bases at J, leaving 9 bases unmatched. CDR3 DNA sequence: TGTGCCAGCAGTCCCGGGGGGGGGGCAATCTACGAGCAGTACTTC. It encodes CASSPGGGAIYEQYF.

This chain connects TRBV29-1 to TRBJ2-5; 9 bases map to TRBD1. Germline CDR1 is SQVTM and CDR2 is ANQGSEA. The CDR3 sequence is 13 residues long. With V trimmed by 7 bases and J by 3 bases, 6 bases remained unmatched. DNA for the CDR3: TGCAGCGCCGAGACAGGGGGAGAAGAGACCCAGTACTTC. Its protein product is CSAETGGEETQYF.

V is TRBV28 and J is TRBJ1-2; the D is unclear. The CDR3 is 10 amino acids. Trimming pared 4 bases from V and 7 bases from J, leaving 4 bases between. Germline CDR1 MDHEN, CDR2 SYDVKM. The CDR3 is CASSSLGYTF. Written as DNA, the CDR3 is TGTGCCAGCAGTTCCCTTGGCTACACCTTC.

V usage is TRBV5-1 and J usage is TRBJ2-3, with D maybe TRBD2 (6 bases). CDR3 length: 15 residues. V lost 4 bases to trimming and J lost 3 bases, with 15 bases between them. Germline CDR1 is SGHRS and CDR2 is YFSETQ. The CDR3 reads CASSPGLSLTDTQYF. Written as DNA, the CDR3 is TGCGCCAGCAGCCCGGGACTTAGCTTGACAGATACGCAGTATTTT.

The V and J genes are TRBV2 and TRBJ2-1, with 8 bases matching TRBD2. This CDR3 has 13 amino acids. Germline V gene data show CDR1 as SNHLY and CDR2 as FYNNEI. V shed 7 bases and J 5 bases; nucleotides not matched to a gene: 4. For the CDR3, the DNA is TGTGCCAGCAAAGCGGGGGACGACAATGAGCAGTTCTTC. Protein product: CASKAGDDNEQFF.

The gene calls are TRBV10-3 and TRBJ2-1; D may be TRBD1 or TRBD2 (5 bases each). CDR1 ENHRY and CDR2 SYGVKD come from the germline V gene. The CDR3 contains 12 residues. V was pared by 10 bases and J by 4 bases, with 11 bases between. CDR3 sequence (DNA): TGTGCCAGCGAGGGACGGTACAATGAGCAGTTCTTC. Protein product: CASEGRYNEQFF.

This clonotype came up a few times. The chain has TRBV19 and TRBJ2-1, with 13 bases matching TRBD2. The V gene end was trimmed by 3 bases and the J gene end by 8 bases; junction bases not matched to a gene: 7. The CDR3 is 16 amino acids. CDR1 is LNHDA, CDR2 SQIVND, per germline (reference sequence). CDR3 sequence (DNA): TGTGCCAGTAGTATCTCACTAGCGGGGGGGTTTCATGAGCAGTTCTTC. Residues: CASSISLAGGFHEQFF.

There are many counts of this clonotype. The chain combines TRBV12-3 or TRBV12-4 with TRBJ1-4; no definite D call. With 5 bases removed from V and 1 base from J, the gap between germline ends came to 8 bases. The CDR3 has 14 amino acids. This chain's CDR3 is CASSDGETNEKLFF. CDR3 nucleotides: TGTGCCAGCAGTGATGGCGAAACTAATGAAAAACTGTTTTTT.

This clonotype has a single count. V and J are TRBV27 and TRBJ2-1, with TRBD1 identical over 8 bases. The junction had 5 bases not matched to a gene; V was cut back by 7 bases and J by 9 bases. The germline gives CDR1 MNHEY, CDR2 SMNVEV (reference sequence). The CDR3 runs 12 residues. This chain's CDR3 is CASMTGVSEQFF. In nucleotides, the CDR3 is TGTGCCAGCATGACAGGGGTGTCTGAGCAGTTCTTC.

The chain uses TRBV6-6 and TRBJ2-7; D is unclear. The germline V gene encodes CDR1 MNHNY and CDR2 SVGAGI (reference sequence). CDR3 length equals 15 residues. Trimming removed 0 bases at V and 1 base at J, with 10 bases between. This CDR3 reads CASSYSNSGSYEQYF. The CDR3 DNA sequence: TGTGCCAGCAGTTACTCGAATAGTGGATCCTACGAGCAGTACTTC.

The table lists this clonotype with a few counts. The chain recombines TRBV11-2 with TRBJ1-6; D uncertain. V lost 5 bases and J lost 7, with 6 bases in between. The CDR3 runs 12 residues. Germline CDR1 and CDR2: SGHAT and FQNNGV. Written as DNA, the CDR3 is TGTGCCAGCAGCCAGGTCAATTCACCCCTCCACTTT. Amino acid sequence: CASSQVNSPLHF. Variable domain in full (rest from reference TRBV11-2 and TRBJ1-6): EAGVAQSPRYKIIEKRQSVAFWCNPISGHATLYWYQQILGQGPKLLIQFQNNGVVDDSQLPKDRFSAERLKGVDSTLKIQPAKLEDSAVYLCASSQVNSPLHFGNGTRLTVT.

Only a few counts were recorded for this clonotype. This rearrangement joins TRBV7-9 to TRBJ2-1; TRBD1 matches 9 bases. V trimming: 2 bases; J trimming: 15 bases; junction bases outside the gene matches: 5. The germline V gene has CDR1 SEHNR and CDR2 FQNEAQ (reference sequence). The CDR3 totals 12 residues. In DNA form, the CDR3 reads TGTGCCAGCAGCTTAACCGGACAGGGGCTGTTCTTC. It yields the protein CASSLTGQGLFF.

This chain connects TRBV5-6 to TRBJ2-5; TRBD1 aligns across 7 bases. CDR1 SGHDT and CDR2 YYEEEE come from the germline V gene. The CDR3 loop spans 15 amino acids. The V gene end was trimmed by 0 bases and the J gene end by 5 bases; junction bases not matched to a gene: 7. The CDR3 nucleotides read TGTGCCAGCAGCTTGGGGCAGGGGGTTTTGGAGACCCAGTACTTC. It specifies CASSLGQGVLETQYF.

The chain uses TRBV3-1 and TRBJ1-4; D is ambiguous. V was clipped by 4 bases and J by 8 bases, with 17 bases between them. The germline V gene has CDR1 LGHDT and CDR2 YNNKEL (reference sequence). The CDR3 is 15 amino acids. CDR3 protein: CASSPYMALSEKLFF. CDR3 in DNA: TGTGCCAGCAGCCCGTACATGGCGCTATCCGAAAAACTGTTTTTT.